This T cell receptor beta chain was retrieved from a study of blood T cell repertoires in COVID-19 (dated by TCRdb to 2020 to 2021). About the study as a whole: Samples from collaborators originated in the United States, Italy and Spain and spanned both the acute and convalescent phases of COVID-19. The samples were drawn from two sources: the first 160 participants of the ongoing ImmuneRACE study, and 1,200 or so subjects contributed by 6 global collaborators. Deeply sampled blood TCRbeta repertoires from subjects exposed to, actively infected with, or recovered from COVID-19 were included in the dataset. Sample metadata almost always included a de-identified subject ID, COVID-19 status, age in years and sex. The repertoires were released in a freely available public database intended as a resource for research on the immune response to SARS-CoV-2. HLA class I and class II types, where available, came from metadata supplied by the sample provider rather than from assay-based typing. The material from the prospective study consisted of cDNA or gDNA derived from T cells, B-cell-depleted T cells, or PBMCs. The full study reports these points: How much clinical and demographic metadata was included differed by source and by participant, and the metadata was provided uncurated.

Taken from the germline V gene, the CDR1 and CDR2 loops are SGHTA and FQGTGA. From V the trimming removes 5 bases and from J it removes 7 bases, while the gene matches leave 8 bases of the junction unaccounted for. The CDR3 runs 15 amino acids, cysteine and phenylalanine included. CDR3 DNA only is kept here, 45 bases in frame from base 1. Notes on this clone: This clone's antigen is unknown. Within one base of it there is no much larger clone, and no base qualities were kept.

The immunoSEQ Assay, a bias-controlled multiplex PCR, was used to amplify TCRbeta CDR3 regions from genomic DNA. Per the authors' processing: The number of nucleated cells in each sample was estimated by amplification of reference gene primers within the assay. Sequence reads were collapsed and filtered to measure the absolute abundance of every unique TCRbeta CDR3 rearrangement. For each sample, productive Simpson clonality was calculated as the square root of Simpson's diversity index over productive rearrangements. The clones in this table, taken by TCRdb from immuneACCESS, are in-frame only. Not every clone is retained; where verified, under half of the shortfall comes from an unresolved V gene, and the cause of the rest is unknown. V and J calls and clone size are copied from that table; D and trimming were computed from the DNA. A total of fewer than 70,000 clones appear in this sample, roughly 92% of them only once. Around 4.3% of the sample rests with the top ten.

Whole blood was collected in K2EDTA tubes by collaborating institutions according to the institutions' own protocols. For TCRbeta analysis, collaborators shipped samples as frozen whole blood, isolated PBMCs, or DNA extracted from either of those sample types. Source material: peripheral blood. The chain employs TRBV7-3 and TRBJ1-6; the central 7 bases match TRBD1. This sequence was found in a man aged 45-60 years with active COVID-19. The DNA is TGTGCCAGCAGCCCCCGACAGGGCGAGAATTCACCCCTCCACTTT. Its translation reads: CASSPRQGENSPLHF.